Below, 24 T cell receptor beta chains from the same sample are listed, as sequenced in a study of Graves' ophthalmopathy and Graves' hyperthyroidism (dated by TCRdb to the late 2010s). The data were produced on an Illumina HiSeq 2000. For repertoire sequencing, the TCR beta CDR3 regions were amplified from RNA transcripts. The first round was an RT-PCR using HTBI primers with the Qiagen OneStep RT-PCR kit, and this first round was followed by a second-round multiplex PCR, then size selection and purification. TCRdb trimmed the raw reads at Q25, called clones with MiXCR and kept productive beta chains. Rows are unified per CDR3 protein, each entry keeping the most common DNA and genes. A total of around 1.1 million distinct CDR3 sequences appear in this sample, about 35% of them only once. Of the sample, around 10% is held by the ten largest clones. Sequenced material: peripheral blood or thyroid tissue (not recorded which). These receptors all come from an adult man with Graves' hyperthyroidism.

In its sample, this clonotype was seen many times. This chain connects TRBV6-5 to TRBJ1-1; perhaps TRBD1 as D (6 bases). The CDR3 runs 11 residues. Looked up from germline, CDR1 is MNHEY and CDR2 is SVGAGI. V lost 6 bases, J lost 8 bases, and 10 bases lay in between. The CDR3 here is CASSHGQEAFF. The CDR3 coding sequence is TGTGCCAGCAGCCACGGACAGGAAGCTTTCTTT.

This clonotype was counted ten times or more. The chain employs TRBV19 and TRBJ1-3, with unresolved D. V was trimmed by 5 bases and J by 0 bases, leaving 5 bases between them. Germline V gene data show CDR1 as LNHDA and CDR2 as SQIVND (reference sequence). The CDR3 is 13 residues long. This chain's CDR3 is CASSDGSGNTIYF. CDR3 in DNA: TGTGCCAGTAGTGACGGCTCTGGAAACACCATATATTTT. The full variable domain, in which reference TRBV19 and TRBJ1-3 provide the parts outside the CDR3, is DGGITQSPKYLFRKEGQNVTLSCEQNLNHDAMYWYRQDPGQGLRLIYYSQIVNDFQKGDIAEGYSVSREKKESFPLTVTSAQKNPTAFYLCASSDGSGNTIYFGEGSWLTVV.

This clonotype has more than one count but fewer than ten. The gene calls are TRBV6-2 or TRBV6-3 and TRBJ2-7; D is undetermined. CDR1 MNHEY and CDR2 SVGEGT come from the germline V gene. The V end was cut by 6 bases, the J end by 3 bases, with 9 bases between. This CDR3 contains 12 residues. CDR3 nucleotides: TGTGCCAGCAGCGAACGACACTACGAGCAGTACTTC. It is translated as CASSERHYEQYF.

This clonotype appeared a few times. The CDR3 DNA follows: TGTGCCAGCAGCCTCCCTTGGGGCGATGAAAAACTGTTTTTT. It is translated as CASSLPWGDEKLFF. The chain carries TRBV7-9 and TRBJ1-4; D possibly corresponds to TRBD1 (5 bases). Germline CDR1 is SEHNR and CDR2 is FQNEAQ (reference sequence). V shed 5 bases and J shed 6 bases, with 13 bases lying between them. This CDR3 has 14 residues.

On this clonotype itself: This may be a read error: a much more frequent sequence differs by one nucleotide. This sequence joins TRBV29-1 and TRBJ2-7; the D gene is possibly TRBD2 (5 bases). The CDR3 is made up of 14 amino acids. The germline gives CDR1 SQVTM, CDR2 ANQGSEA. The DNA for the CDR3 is TGCAGTGTCGACACCGGGAAGAGCCCCTACGAGCAGTACTTC. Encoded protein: CSVDTGKSPYEQYF.

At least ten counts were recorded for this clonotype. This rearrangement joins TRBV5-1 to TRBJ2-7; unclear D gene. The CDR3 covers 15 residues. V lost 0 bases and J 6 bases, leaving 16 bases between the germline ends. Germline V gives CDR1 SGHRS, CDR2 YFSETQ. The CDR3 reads CASSLVAQGLLEQYF. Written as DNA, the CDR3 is TGCGCCAGCAGCTTGGTTGCCCAAGGCCTACTCGAGCAGTACTTC.

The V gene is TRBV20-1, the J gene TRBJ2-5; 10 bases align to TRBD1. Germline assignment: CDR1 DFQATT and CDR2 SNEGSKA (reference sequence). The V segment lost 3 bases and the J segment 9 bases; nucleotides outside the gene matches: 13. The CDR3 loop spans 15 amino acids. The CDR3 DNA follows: TGCAGTGCTAGGGAGCCGGGACAGGGGCCGGGGGCCCAGTACTTC. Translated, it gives CSAREPGQGPGAQYF.

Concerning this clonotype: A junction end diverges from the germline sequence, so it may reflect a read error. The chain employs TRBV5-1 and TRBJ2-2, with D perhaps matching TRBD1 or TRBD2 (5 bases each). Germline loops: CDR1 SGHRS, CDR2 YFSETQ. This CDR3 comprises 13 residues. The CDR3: CASSLPDAGGLFF. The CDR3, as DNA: TGCGCCAGCAGCTTGCCGGACGCTGGGGGGCTGTTTTTT. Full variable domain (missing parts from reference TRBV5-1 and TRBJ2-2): KAGVTQTPRYLIKTRGQQVTLSCSPISGHRSVSWYQQTPGQGLQFLFEYFSETQRNKGNFPGRFSGRQFSNSRSEMNVSTLELGDSALYLCASSLPDAGGLFFGEGSRLTVL.

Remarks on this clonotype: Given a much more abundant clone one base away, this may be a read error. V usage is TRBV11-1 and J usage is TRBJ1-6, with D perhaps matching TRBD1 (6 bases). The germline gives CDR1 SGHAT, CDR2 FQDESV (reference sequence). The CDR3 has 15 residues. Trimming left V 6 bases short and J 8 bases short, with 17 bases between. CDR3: CASRGVGAEYSPLHF. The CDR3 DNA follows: TGTGCCAGCAGAGGTGTGGGGGCGGAGTATTCACCCCTCCACTTT. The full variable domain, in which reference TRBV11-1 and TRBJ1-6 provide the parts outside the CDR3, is EAEVAQSPRYKITEKSQAVAFWCDPISGHATLYWYRQILGQGPELLVQFQDESVVDDSQLPKDRFSAERLKGVDSTLKIQPAELGDSAMYLCASRGVGAEYSPLHFGNGTRLTVT.

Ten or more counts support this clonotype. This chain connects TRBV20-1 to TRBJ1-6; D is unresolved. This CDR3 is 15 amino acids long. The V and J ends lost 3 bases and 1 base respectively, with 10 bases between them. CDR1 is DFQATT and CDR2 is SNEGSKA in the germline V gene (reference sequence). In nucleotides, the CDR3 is TGCAGTGCTAGGCGGGCCGAATCCTATAATTCACCCCTCCACTTT. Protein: CSARRAESYNSPLHF.

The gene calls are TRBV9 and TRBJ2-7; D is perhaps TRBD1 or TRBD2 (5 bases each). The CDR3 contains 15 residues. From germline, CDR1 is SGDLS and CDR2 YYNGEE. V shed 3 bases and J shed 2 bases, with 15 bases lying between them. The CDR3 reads CASSGGWQATYEQYF. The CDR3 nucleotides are TGTGCCAGCAGCGGGGGGTGGCAGGCAACCTACGAGCAGTACTTC.

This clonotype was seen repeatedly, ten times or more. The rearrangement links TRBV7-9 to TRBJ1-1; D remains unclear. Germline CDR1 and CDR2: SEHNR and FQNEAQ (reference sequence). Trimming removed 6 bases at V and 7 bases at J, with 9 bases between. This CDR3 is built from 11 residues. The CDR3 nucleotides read TGTGCCAGCAGTCCGAATTATGAAGCTTTCTTT. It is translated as CASSPNYEAFF.

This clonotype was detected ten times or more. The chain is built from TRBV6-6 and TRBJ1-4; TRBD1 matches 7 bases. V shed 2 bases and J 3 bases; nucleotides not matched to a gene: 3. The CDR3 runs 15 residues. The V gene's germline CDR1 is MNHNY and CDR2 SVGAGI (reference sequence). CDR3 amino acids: CASSYGGQSNEKLFF. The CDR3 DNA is TGTGCCAGCAGTTACGGGGGACAGTCTAATGAAAAACTGTTTTTT.

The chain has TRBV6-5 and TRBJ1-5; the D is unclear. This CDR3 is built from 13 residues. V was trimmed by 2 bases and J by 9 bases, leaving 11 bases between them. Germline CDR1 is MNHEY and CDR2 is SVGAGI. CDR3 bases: TGTGCCAGCAGTTACCAGGAGAACTGGCCCCAGCATTTT. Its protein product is CASSYQENWPQHF.

The CDR3 bases are TGTGCCAGCAGCGAATCCGGACAGGCCGGCAATTTATTCTATGGCTACACCTTC. Protein product: CASSESGQAGNLFYGYTF. The J gene is TRBJ1-2, the V gene TRBV9; 7 bases fit TRBD1. Trimming removed 3 bases from V and 4 bases from J; junction bases left unmatched: 18. The CDR3 extends over 18 amino acids. CDR1 SGDLS and CDR2 YYNGEE come from the germline V gene. Complete variable domain (other parts from reference TRBV9 and TRBJ1-2): DSGVTQTPKHLITATGQRVTLRCSPRSGDLSVYWYQQSLDQGLQFLIQYYNGEERAKGNILERFSAQQFPDLHSELNLSSLELGDSALYFCASSESGQAGNLFYGYTFGSGTRLTVV.

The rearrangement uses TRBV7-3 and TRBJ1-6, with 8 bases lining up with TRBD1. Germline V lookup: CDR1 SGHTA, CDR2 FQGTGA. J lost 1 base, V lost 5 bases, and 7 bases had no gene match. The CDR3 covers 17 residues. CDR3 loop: CASSTRTGMSYNSPLHF. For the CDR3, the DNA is TGTGCCAGCAGCACCCGGACAGGGATGTCCTATAATTCACCCCTCCACTTT.

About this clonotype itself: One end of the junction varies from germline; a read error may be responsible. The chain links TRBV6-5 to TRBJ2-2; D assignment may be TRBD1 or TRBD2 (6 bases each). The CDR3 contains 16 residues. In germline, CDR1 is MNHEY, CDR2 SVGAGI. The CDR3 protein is CASGGWPAWDTGELSW. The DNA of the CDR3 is TGTGCCAGCGGGGGGTGGCCGGCGTGGGACACCGGGGAGCTGTCTTGG.

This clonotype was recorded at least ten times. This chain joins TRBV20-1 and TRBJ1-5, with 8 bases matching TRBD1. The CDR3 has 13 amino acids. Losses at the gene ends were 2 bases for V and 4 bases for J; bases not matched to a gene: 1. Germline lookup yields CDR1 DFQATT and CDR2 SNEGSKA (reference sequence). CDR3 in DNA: TGCAGTGCTAGAAGGACAGGGAATCAGCCCCAGCATTTT. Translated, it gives CSARRTGNQPQHF.

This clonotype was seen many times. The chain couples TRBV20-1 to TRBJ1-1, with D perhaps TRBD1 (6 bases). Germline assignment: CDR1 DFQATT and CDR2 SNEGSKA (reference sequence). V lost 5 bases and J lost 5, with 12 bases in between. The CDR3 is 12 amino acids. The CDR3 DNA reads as TGCAGTGCTTACAGGGATTGGACTGAAGCTTTCTTT. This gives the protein CSAYRDWTEAFF.

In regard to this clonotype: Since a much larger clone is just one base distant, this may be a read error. The CDR3 coding sequence is TGTGCCAGCAGCTTATATGGACAGAGGAACACTGAAGCTTTCTTT. As protein: CASSLYGQRNTEAFF. The genes are TRBV9 and TRBJ1-1; possibly TRBD1 for D (6 bases). The CDR3 length is 15 residues. Trimming removed 4 bases at V and 1 base at J, with 14 bases between. Germline V CDR1 and CDR2: SGDLS, YYNGEE. Drawing the rest from reference TRBV9 and TRBJ1-1, the complete variable domain is DSGVTQTPKHLITATGQRVTLRCSPRSGDLSVYWYQQSLDQGLQFLIQYYNGEERAKGNILERFSAQQFPDLHSELNLSSLELGDSALYFCASSLYGQRNTEAFFGQGTRLTVV.

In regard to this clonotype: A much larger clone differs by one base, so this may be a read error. CDR3 protein: CASRQNEKLFF. The CDR3 nucleotides are TGTGCCAGCAGGCAGAATGAAAAACTGTTTTTT. The chain combines TRBV6-5 with TRBJ1-4; unclear D gene. The germline V and J ends were trimmed by 6 bases and 5 bases, with 4 bases remaining between them. This CDR3 has 11 residues. The germline V gene has CDR1 MNHEY and CDR2 SVGAGI.

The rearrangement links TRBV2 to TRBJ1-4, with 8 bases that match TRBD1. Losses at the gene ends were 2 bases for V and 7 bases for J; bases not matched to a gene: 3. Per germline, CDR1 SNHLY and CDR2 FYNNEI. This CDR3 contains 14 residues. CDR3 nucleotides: TGTGCCAGCAGTGAAAGCAGGGGGCTTGAAAAACTGTTTTTT. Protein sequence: CASSESRGLEKLFF. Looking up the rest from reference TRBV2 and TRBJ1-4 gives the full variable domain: EPEVTQTPSHQVTQMGQEVILRCVPISNHLYFYWYRQILGQKVEFLVSFYNNEISEKSEIFDDQFSVERPDGSNFTLKIRSTKLEDSAMYFCASSESRGLEKLFFGSGTQLSVL.

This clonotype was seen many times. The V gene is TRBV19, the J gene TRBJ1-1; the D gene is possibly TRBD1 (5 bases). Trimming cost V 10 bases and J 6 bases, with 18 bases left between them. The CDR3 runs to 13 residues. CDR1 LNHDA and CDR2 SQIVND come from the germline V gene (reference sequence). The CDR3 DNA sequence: TGTGCCATCAAAGGCCAGGGTGCCCCTGAAGCTTTCTTT. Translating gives CAIKGQGAPEAFF.

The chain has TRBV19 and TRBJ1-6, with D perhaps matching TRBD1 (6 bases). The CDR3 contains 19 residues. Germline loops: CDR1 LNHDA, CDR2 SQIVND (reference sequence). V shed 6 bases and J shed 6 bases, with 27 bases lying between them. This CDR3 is CASSPPGGASSGINSPLHF. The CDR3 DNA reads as TGTGCCAGTAGCCCCCCCGGGGGCGCGTCCAGTGGGATTAATTCACCCCTCCACTTT.